A single sample gave rise to the 12 T cell receptor beta chains below, sequenced in a study of radiotherapy plus CTLA-4 blockade in lung cancer. The data were produced by immunoSEQ multiplex PCR, yet TCRdb's version contains in-frame clones alone and is incomplete. The sample has about 14,000 clones, 87% seen once. The input for sequencing was peripheral blood, taken from a patient treated with radiotherapy plus ipilimumab. The receptors derive from a human donor with non-small cell lung cancer that progressed on radiotherapy plus ipilimumab. Some clones in this sample may be carry-over from other donors' samples.

The chain has TRBV6-1 and TRBJ1-2; no reliable D call. CDR1 is MNHNS, CDR2 SASEGT, per germline. The CDR3 sequence is 14 residues long. The ends were cut back, 1 base at V and 4 bases at J, with 10 bases in the middle. In nucleotides, the CDR3 is TGTGCCAGCAGTGAAGGGCTGGGGAGCTATGGCTACACCTTC. Protein: CASSEGLGSYGYTF.

The chain couples TRBV27 to TRBJ2-1; D is undetermined. CDR3 size: 14 residues. Germline lookup yields CDR1 MNHEY and CDR2 SMNVEV (reference sequence). The V and J ends lost 10 bases and 0 bases respectively, with 13 bases between them. The CDR3: CATSYRSSYNEQFF. The CDR3 DNA is TGTGCCACCTCTTATAGGAGCTCCTACAATGAGCAGTTCTTC.

The V and J genes are TRBV4-1 and TRBJ1-6; 11 bases line up with TRBD1. The CDR3 covers 15 residues. Germline trimming cut 2 bases from V and 11 bases from J; bases unmatched to any gene: 5. The germline V gene encodes CDR1 MGHRA and CDR2 YSYEKL. The CDR3 nucleotides read TGCGCCAGCAGCCAACCCACGGGACAGGGGGCACCCCTCCACTTT. Its translation: CASSQPTGQGAPLHF.

The chain recombines TRBV5-1 with TRBJ1-5; D is uncertain. V lost 1 base to trimming and J lost 7 bases, with 9 bases between them. This CDR3 region has 13 residues. Germline CDR1 SGHRS, CDR2 YFSETQ. The CDR3 coding sequence is TGCGCCAGCAGCTTGTGGATCGGGCAGCCCCAGCATTTT. Translation gives CASSLWIGQPQHF.

This chain links TRBV4-1 with TRBJ2-7; 13 bases align to TRBD2. Losses at the gene ends were 4 bases for V and 1 base for J; bases not matched to a gene: 4. The V gene's germline CDR1 is MGHRA and CDR2 YSYEKL. The CDR3 extends over 16 amino acids. The CDR3 DNA follows: TGCGCCAGCAGCCCCCTGGGACTAGCGGGGTCCTACGAGCAGTACTTC. The encoded protein is CASSPLGLAGSYEQYF.

The chain combines TRBV28 with TRBJ2-3; D may be TRBD2 (7 bases). V was clipped by 5 bases and J by 7 bases, with 37 bases between them. The CDR3 consists of 21 residues. CDR1 MDHEN and CDR2 SYDVKM come from the germline V gene. The CDR3 DNA reads TGTGCCAGCAGTCCCAACCTCGGGACAAGGCGGGCGGGAGAGGGTTCAAATACGCAGTATTTT. Amino acids: CASSPNLGTRRAGEGSNTQYF.

The genes are TRBV5-1 and TRBJ2-7; the match to TRBD2 covers 7 bases. With 4 bases clipped from V and 1 base from J, the junction kept 8 bases outside the gene matches. This CDR3 is built from 15 residues. Germline CDR1 is SGHRS and CDR2 is YFSETQ. CDR3 residues: CASSSSPGGSYEQYF. CDR3 nucleotides: TGCGCCAGCAGCAGCTCACCGGGAGGATCCTACGAGCAGTACTTC.

The chain links TRBV5-6 to TRBJ1-1; 8 bases fit TRBD1. From germline, CDR1 is SGHDT and CDR2 YYEEEE. The V and J ends lost 4 bases and 3 bases, in that order; junction bases with no gene match: 5. This CDR3 is 14 amino acids long. CDR3 nucleotide sequence: TGTGCCAGCAGCGACGGGACAGGTTACACTGAAGCTTTCTTT. Protein product: CASSDGTGYTEAFF.

The chain recombines TRBV5-1 with TRBJ2-2; 7 nucleotides line up with TRBD2. Germline assignment: CDR1 SGHRS and CDR2 YFSETQ. CDR3 length equals 14 residues. After removal of 0 bases from V and 7 bases from J, the junction contained 3 bases not matched to a gene. The CDR3 DNA reads as TGCGCCAGCAGCTTGGAACAGCGGGGCGGGGAGCTGTTTTTT. It yields the protein CASSLEQRGGELFF. The full variable domain, with the rest looked up from reference TRBV5-1 and TRBJ2-2, is KAGVTQTPRYLIKTRGQQVTLSCSPISGHRSVSWYQQTPGQGLQFLFEYFSETQRNKGNFPGRFSGRQFSNSRSEMNVSTLELGDSALYLCASSLEQRGGELFFGEGSRLTVL.

The V and J genes are TRBV12-5 and TRBJ1-1; possible D gene TRBD1, 6 bases. V shed 0 bases and J shed 1 base, with 12 bases lying between them. The germline gives CDR1 LGHNT, CDR2 FRNRAP. The CDR3 totals 16 residues. In DNA, the CDR3 is TGTGCTAGTGGTTTGGTCCTACAGGGAACGAACACTGAAGCTTTCTTT. Its translation is CASGLVLQGTNTEAFF. Using reference TRBV12-5 and TRBJ1-1 for the parts outside the CDR3, the full variable domain is DARVTQTPRHKVTEMGQEVTMRCQPILGHNTVFWYRQTMMQGLELLAYFRNRAPLDDSGMPKDRFSAEMPDATLATLKIQPSEPRDSAVYFCASGLVLQGTNTEAFFGQGTRLTVV.

This clone was seen once. CDR3 in amino acids: CASSLAYSGGYTF. CDR3 nucleotide sequence: TGCGCCAGCAGCTTGGCCTACTCAGGGGGCTACACCTTC. The chain is built from TRBV5-1 and TRBJ1-2; D might be TRBD1 (5 bases). This CDR3 contains 13 residues. Germline V CDR1 and CDR2: SGHRS, YFSETQ. V lost 0 bases and J 8 bases, leaving 11 bases between the germline ends. Looking up the rest from reference TRBV5-1 and TRBJ1-2 gives the full variable domain: KAGVTQTPRYLIKTRGQQVTLSCSPISGHRSVSWYQQTPGQGLQFLFEYFSETQRNKGNFPGRFSGRQFSNSRSEMNVSTLELGDSALYLCASSLAYSGGYTFGSGTRLTVV.

The CDR3 sequence: CASNGRTGRVMNTEAFF. CDR3 DNA sequence: TGTGCCAGCAATGGTCGGACAGGGCGAGTGATGAACACTGAAGCTTTCTTT. The chain links TRBV28 to TRBJ1-1; TRBD1 matches at 8 bases. The V gene's germline CDR1 is MDHEN and CDR2 SYDVKM. There are 17 residues in the CDR3. The J segment lost 0 bases and the V segment lost 7 bases, leaving 13 bases of the junction unmatched.